This T cell receptor (beta chain) was profiled in a study of persistence of HIV-infected CD4 T cells. About the research overall: Donors had been on suppressive ART for a median of 8 years. Overall study results and limits: Antigen-responding cells were enriched for degenerate expanded CDR3beta sequences. Bulk TCR data could not be restricted to HIV-1-infected CMV-responding cells.

Anti-CD3/anti-CD28 beads served as a nonspecific positive control stimulus. Responding CD4+ T cells were sorted by upregulation of both CD40 ligand and CD69. The libraries were made with immunoSEQ version 4 in survey mode. Each sample used up to 1 ug genomic DNA diluted to around 10 ng/uL. Some clones are missing from TCRdb's copy, which holds only in-frame ones; the method was immunoSEQ multiplex PCR. The data show some 40,000 clones, with about 89% seen just once and approximately 1.8% held by the top ten. Trimming stripped 3 bases from V and 5 bases from J, with 10 bases between. Germline V gene data show CDR1 as SGHVS and CDR2 as FNYEAQ. The length of the CDR3 is 13 residues. Concerning this clone itself: Its cognate antigen is unknown.

The TCR comes from an adult man with HIV who was CMV-seropositive. This specimen was CD4+ T cells sorted from PBMCs after roughly 18-hour stimulation, taken from a patient who received antiretroviral therapy. The chain links TRBV7-6 to TRBJ1-1, with a weak D call TRBD1 (6 bases). CDR3 sequence reads: CASSLEGGTEAFF. CDR3 nucleotides: TGTGCCAGCAGCTTGGAGGGGGGGACTGAAGCTTTCTTT.